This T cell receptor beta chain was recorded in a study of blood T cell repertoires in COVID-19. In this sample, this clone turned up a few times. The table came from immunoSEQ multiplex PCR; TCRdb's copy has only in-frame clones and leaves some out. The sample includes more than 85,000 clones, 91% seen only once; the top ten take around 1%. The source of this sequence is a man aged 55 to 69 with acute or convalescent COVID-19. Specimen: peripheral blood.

CDR3 sequence: CASSSRSLTGYTF. CDR3 DNA sequence: TGTGCCAGCAGTTCCCGGTCTCTTACGGGCTACACCTTC. This rearrangement joins TRBV28 to TRBJ1-2, with D hard to call. The CDR3 is made up of 13 amino acids. Germline V gene lookup returns CDR1 MDHEN and CDR2 SYDVKM. Trimming removed 4 bases at V and 8 bases at J, with 14 bases between.